The following is a T cell receptor (beta chain) sequence with its context. Its antigen remains unidentified. The CDR3 runs 15 residues. Germline V gene data show CDR1 as SEHNR and CDR2 as FQNEAQ (reference sequence). J gave up 6 bases and V 2 bases, and 9 bases lay outside the gene matches. These data originate in a study of OX40 agonist ivuxolimab in advanced cancers. Whole-study context: Ivuxolimab was delivered to patients intravenously every 2 weeks at doses spanning 0.01 to 10 mg/kg. Mean age 60 years, range about 23 to 80; about 85% male.

TCRdb keeps only in-frame clones here, not all; method: immunoSEQ multiplex PCR. The data hold fewer than 75,000 clones, with around 90% observed a single time. Study-wide results and limits: The CD4+ and CD8+ T cells in the blood had expanded clonally by week 6 at 0.1 to 3.0 mg/kg.

Material: CD4+ or CD8+ T cells sorted from blood, obtained in a trial of the OX40 agonist ivuxolimab. The receptor was derived from an adult with an advanced solid tumor such as melanoma, head and neck, liver or kidney cancer. The chain combines TRBV7-9 with TRBJ1-1; 7 nucleotides line up with TRBD1. The CDR3 coding sequence is TGTGCCAGCAGCTTACCCCAGGGGGGAATCGCTGAAGCTTTCTTT. Its translation is CASSLPQGGIAEAFF.